These 10 T cell receptor beta chains came from one sample sequenced in a study of vaccination and CD4 T cells after COVID-19. Oncomine TCR Beta short-read sequencing was applied to DNA from cultured CD4+ T cells. TCRdb re-analysed the PCR reads in MiXCR, keeping a single row per CDR3 protein. The data show tens of thousands of distinct CDR3 sequences, with about 60% seen just once and 6.5% to 10% held by the top ten. Their antigens are not known. Stated treatment: approximately 9-day PBMC culture with coronavirus spike peptide pools or control peptides (ViraFEST assay). Specimen: CD4+ T cells from blood, cultured in vitro. The receptors shown here come from a human donor who had recovered from COVID-19.

This chain joins TRBV30 and TRBJ2-3; D is unresolved. There are 13 residues in the CDR3. Germline V gives CDR1 GTSNPN, CDR2 SVGIG (reference sequence). V gave up 0 bases and J gave up 6 bases, with 10 bases separating them. The CDR3 sequence is CAWSVSLADTQYF. The CDR3 nucleotides are TGTGCCTGGAGTGTTTCCCTTGCGGATACGCAGTATTTT.

The gene calls are TRBV6-1 and TRBJ2-3, with 7 bases that match TRBD2. Trimming took 1 base from V and 4 from J; bases not matched to a gene: 8. The CDR3 sequence is 16 residues long. CDR1 MNHNS and CDR2 SASEGT come from the germline V gene. The CDR3 DNA reads TGTGCCAGCAGTGAAGATGGCAGGGCGGGGGCAGATACGCAGTATTTT. It specifies CASSEDGRAGADTQYF.

The chain has TRBV4-3 and TRBJ1-6; 7 bases line up with TRBD1. V dropped 0 bases and J dropped 8; count of bases not matched to a gene: 4. This CDR3 spans 15 amino acids. Per the germline V gene, CDR1 is LGHNA and CDR2 is YSLEER. CDR3 sequence: CASSQDGQAHSPLHF. Written as DNA, the CDR3 is TGCGCCAGCAGCCAAGATGGACAGGCCCATTCACCCCTCCACTTT.

V usage is TRBV24-1 and J usage is TRBJ1-3, with TRBD1 matching over 9 bases. The CDR3 is 16 amino acids. V shed 4 bases, J shed 4 bases, and the junction held 7 bases outside the gene matches. Per germline, CDR1 KGHDR and CDR2 SFDVKD. The CDR3: CATSESGTGRGNTIYF. The CDR3 nucleotides are TGTGCCACCAGTGAGTCCGGGACAGGGAGAGGAAACACCATATATTTT.

The gene calls are TRBV27 and TRBJ1-2; D remains unclear. V lost 7 bases and J lost 1, with 16 bases in between. The CDR3 consists of 15 residues. The V gene's germline CDR1 is MNHEY and CDR2 SMNVEV (reference sequence). CDR3 bases: TGTGCCAGCACCTCCTGGGGTGACAATAACTATGGCTACACCTTC. The encoded protein is CASTSWGDNNYGYTF.

This clonotype was recorded once. This sequence joins TRBV6-5 and TRBJ1-6; D unresolved. The germline V and J ends were trimmed by 2 bases and 9 bases, with 8 bases remaining between them. Germline lookup yields CDR1 MNHEY and CDR2 SVGAGI. CDR3 length: 13 amino acids. CDR3 region: CASSYSAGSPLHF. The CDR3 region has the DNA TGTGCCAGCAGTTACAGCGCGGGTTCACCCCTCCACTTT.

This rearrangement joins TRBV7-9 to TRBJ2-5; 7 bases agree with TRBD2. This CDR3 region has 19 residues. Germline loops: CDR1 SEHNR, CDR2 FQNEAQ (reference sequence). Trimming took 2 bases from V and 3 from J; bases not matched to a gene: 18. CDR3: CASSLLGGGTTEREETQYF. The CDR3 nucleotides read TGTGCCAGCAGCTTACTGGGGGGGGGAACCACGGAGCGAGAAGAGACCCAGTACTTC.

For the CDR3, the DNA is TGTGCCACCAGCAAGACTAGCGGGTCCTACGAGCAGTACTTC. Its protein is CATSKTSGSYEQYF. This chain connects TRBV15 to TRBJ2-7; 10 bases are shared with TRBD2. Germline-derived CDR1 and CDR2 are LNHNV and YYDKDF (reference sequence). V shed 4 bases and J 1 base; nucleotides not matched to a gene: 1. This CDR3 spans 14 amino acids.

This clonotype has a handful of counts. The chain carries TRBV20-1 and TRBJ1-1, with a weak D call TRBD1 (5 bases). The V end was cut by 6 bases, the J end by 5 bases, with 16 bases between. Looked up from germline, CDR1 is DFQATT and CDR2 is SNEGSKA (reference sequence). The length of the CDR3 is 13 residues. The DNA for the CDR3 is TGCAGTGCGCCAGACAGCTTAGTAACTGAAGCTTTCTTT. Translating gives CSAPDSLVTEAFF.

This clonotype has more than one count but fewer than ten. This rearrangement joins TRBV30 to TRBJ2-7; D might be TRBD2 (6 bases). CDR3 length: 15 amino acids. Trimming cost V 3 bases and J 3 bases, with 18 bases left between them. CDR1 and CDR2 from the germline V gene are GTSNPN and SVGIG (reference sequence). CDR3: CAWRASEGQNYEQYF. The CDR3 region has the DNA TGTGCCTGGAGGGCCTCGGAGGGGCAAAACTACGAGCAGTACTTC.